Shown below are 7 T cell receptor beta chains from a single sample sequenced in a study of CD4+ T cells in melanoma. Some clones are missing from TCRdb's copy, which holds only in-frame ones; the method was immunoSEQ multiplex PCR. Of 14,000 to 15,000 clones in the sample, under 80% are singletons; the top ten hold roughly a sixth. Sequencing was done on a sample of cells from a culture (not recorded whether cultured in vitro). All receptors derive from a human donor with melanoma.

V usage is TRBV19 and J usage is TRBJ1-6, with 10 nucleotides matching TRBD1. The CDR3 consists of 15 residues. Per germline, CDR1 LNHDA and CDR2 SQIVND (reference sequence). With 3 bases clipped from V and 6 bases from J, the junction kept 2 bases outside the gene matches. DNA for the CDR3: TGTGCCAGTAGTATCCGGGACAGGGGTAATTCACCCCTCCACTTT. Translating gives CASSIRDRGNSPLHF. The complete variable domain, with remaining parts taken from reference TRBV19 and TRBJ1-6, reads DGGITQSPKYLFRKEGQNVTLSCEQNLNHDAMYWYRQDPGQGLRLIYYSQIVNDFQKGDIAEGYSVSREKKESFPLTVTSAQKNPTAFYLCASSIRDRGNSPLHFGNGTRLTVT.

As DNA, the CDR3 is TGTGCCAGCAGTCAAACCGGGGAGCTGTTTTTT. Translation: CASSQTGELFF. V gene TRBV5-4 combines with J gene TRBJ2-2; D is unclear. Per germline, CDR1 SGHNT and CDR2 YYREEE (reference sequence). Trimming took off 5 bases at V and 5 bases at J, with 4 bases between the two ends. CDR3 length equals 11 residues.

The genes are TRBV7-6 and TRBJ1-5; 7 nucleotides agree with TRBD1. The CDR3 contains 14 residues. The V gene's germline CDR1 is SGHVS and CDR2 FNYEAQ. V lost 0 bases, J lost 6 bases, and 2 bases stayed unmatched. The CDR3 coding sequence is TGTGCCAGCAGCTTAGCAGGGGGCAGTCAGCCCCAGCATTTT. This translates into CASSLAGGSQPQHF.

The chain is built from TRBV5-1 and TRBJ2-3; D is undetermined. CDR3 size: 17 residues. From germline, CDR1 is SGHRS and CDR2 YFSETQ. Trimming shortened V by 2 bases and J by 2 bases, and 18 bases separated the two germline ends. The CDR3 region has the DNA TGCGCCAGCAGCTTCGGTTTAGCTCTCCACCCCACAGATACGCAGTATTTT. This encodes CASSFGLALHPTDTQYF.

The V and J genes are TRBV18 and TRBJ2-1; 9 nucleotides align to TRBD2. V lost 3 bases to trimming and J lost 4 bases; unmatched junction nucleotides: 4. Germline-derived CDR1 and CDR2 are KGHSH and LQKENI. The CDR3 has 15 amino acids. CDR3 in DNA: TGTGCCAGCTCACCGGAGCGGGGGGCTTACAATGAGCAGTTCTTC. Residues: CASSPERGAYNEQFF.

The CDR3 spells CATSGAIWTHSYNEQFF. DNA of the CDR3: TGTGCCACCAGCGGGGCTATCTGGACACACTCCTACAATGAGCAGTTCTTC. V is TRBV15 and J is TRBJ2-1, with a weak D call TRBD1 (5 bases). V was clipped by 5 bases and J by 0 bases, with 17 bases between them. This CDR3 contains 17 residues. Germline assignment: CDR1 LNHNV and CDR2 YYDKDF (reference sequence).

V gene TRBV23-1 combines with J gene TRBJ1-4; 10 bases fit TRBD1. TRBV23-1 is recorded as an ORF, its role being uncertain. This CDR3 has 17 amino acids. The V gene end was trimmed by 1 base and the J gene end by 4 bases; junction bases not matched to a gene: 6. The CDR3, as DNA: TGCGCCAGCAGTCAATTCGGGACAGGGGCCGATAATGAAAAACTGTTTTTT. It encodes CASSQFGTGADNEKLFF.